Listed below are T cell receptor beta chains from one sample, sequenced in a study of blood T cell repertoires in COVID-19. Sequenced by immunoSEQ multiplex PCR; TCRdb stores in-frame clones only, minus some. The profile covers 200,000 to 300,000 clones, with 87% appearing a single time and over 1.2% taken by the ten largest. The sequencing input was peripheral blood. These receptors were taken from a woman in her 40s who had recovered from COVID-19. Both conserved end residues are part of each CDR3. The D gene is left open where the match is weak. Size values are once, few and many counts, or a class for expanded clones, and some rows have none.

J gene | clone size | D gene | V gene | CDR3 DNA | CDR3 protein
TRBJ2-7 | - | - | TRBV7-8 | TGTGCCAGCAGCTCAAACAGGGCCTACGAGCAGTACTTC | CASSSNRAYEQYF
TRBJ2-7 | - | TRBD2 | TRBV7-2 | TGTGCCAGCAGCTGGGGACTAGCGGGGGGCTACGAGCAGTACTTC | CASSWGLAGGYEQYF
TRBJ2-7 | - | - | TRBV6-5 | TGTGCCAGCAGCACCCCGGGACTGAACTACGAGCAGTACTTC | CASSTPGLNYEQYF
TRBJ1-3 | once | - | TRBV12-3/TRBV12-4 | TGTGCCAGCAGTCAGGGAACTGGAAACACCATATATTTT | CASSQGTGNTIYF
TRBJ1-3 | - | TRBD1 | TRBV12-5 | TGTGCTAGTGGCCCCCAGACAGGGCTTTCTGGAAACACCATATATTTT | CASGPQTGLSGNTIYF
TRBJ2-1 | - | TRBD2 | TRBV19 | TGTGCCAGTAGTATTGGGGGGGGTGTATACAATGAGCAGTTCTTC | CASSIGGGVYNEQFF
TRBJ2-5 | - | - | TRBV5-1 | TGCGCCAGCAGCTTGGCAGTCACCCAAGAGACCCAGTACTTC | CASSLAVTQETQYF
TRBJ2-7 | - | - | TRBV4-1 | TGCGCCAGCAGCCCACACCTCCGCGGGGCTACCTACGAGCAGTACTTC | CASSPHLRGATYEQYF
TRBJ1-5 | - | - | TRBV18 | TGTGCCAGCTCACCACCCGACAGAGTCGGGCAGCCCCAGCATTTT | CASSPPDRVGQPQHF
TRBJ1-1 | - | - | TRBV18 | TGTGCCAGCTCACCAACCACCCGGGACACTAAAGCTTTCTTT | CASSPTTRDTKAFF
TRBJ2-7 | - | TRBD1 | TRBV5-5 | TGTGCCAGCAGCTTGAGTGTGTGGGACAGGGGGCCCCTCGAGCAGTACTTC | CASSLSVWDRGPLEQYF